Each of the 31 T cell receptor beta chains below was sequenced from the same sample in a study of vaccination effects on CD4 cells after COVID-19. Generated by immunoSEQ multiplex PCR, the TCRdb table keeps only in-frame clones and is missing some. The table has about 41,000 clones, 77% seen once. Their target antigens are unknown. In the ViraFEST assay, antigen-specific CD4+ clonotypes were identified by expansion after peptide-pool stimulation. A 10-day culture period preceded the isolation of CD4+ T cells. Each vaccine recipient was nucleocapsid antibody negative and had no prior SARS-CoV-2 infection. The sequenced sample was CD4+ T cells from PBMCs cultured with HCoV-NL63 spike peptides, obtained before COVID-19 vaccination. The receptors were gathered from a human donor who received a COVID-19 vaccine.

V gene TRBV9 combines with J gene TRBJ2-1, with a tentative D call TRBD2 (6 bases). Looked up from germline, CDR1 is SGDLS and CDR2 is YYNGEE. CDR3 size: 18 residues. Between the trimmed V and J ends, which lost 4 bases and 3 bases, there was a span of 23 bases. The CDR3 protein is CASSPKGGAGTNYNEQFF. The CDR3 coding sequence is TGTGCCAGCAGCCCAAAAGGCGGGGCGGGGACGAACTACAATGAGCAGTTCTTC.

The chain combines TRBV19 with TRBJ2-3; TRBD1 agrees at 10 bases. Germline V gives CDR1 LNHDA, CDR2 SQIVND (reference sequence). V lost 4 bases and J lost 1; bases outside the gene matches: 2. This CDR3 region has 15 residues. CDR3 loop: CASSSGTGGTDTQYF. In DNA form, the CDR3 reads TGTGCCAGTAGTAGTGGGACAGGGGGCACAGATACGCAGTATTTT.

The chain employs TRBV18 and TRBJ1-1; D uncertain. The germline gives CDR1 KGHSH, CDR2 LQKENI. The CDR3 runs 13 residues. Trimming left V 1 base short and J 2 bases short, with 5 bases between. CDR3 DNA sequence: TGTGCCAGCTCACCACGAACTAACACTGAAGCTTTCTTT. Protein sequence: CASSPRTNTEAFF. Full variable domain (remainder filled in from reference TRBV18 and TRBJ1-1): NAGVMQNPRHLVRRRGQEARLRCSPMKGHSHVYWYRQLPEEGLKFMVYLQKENIIDESGMPKERFSAEFPKEGPSILRIQQVVRGDSAAYFCASSPRTNTEAFFGQGTRLTVV.

This rearrangement joins TRBV7-9 to TRBJ2-5, with TRBD1 matching over 9 bases. V trimming: 3 bases; J trimming: 5 bases; junction bases outside the gene matches: 7. The CDR3 extends over 15 amino acids. CDR1 and CDR2 from the germline V gene are SEHNR and FQNEAQ (reference sequence). The CDR3 is CASSLQTGGLETQYF. CDR3 nucleotide sequence: TGTGCCAGCAGCTTGCAGACAGGGGGTTTGGAGACCCAGTACTTC.

The CDR3 sequence is CASSLGVSSSSYEQYV. CDR3 sequence (DNA): TGCGCCAGCAGCTTGGGGGTCAGTTCGAGCTCCTACGAGCAGTACGTC. The chain is built from TRBV5-1 and TRBJ2-7; D gene unclear. The germline gives CDR1 SGHRS, CDR2 YFSETQ. V shed 0 bases and J shed 0 bases, with 13 bases lying between them. The CDR3 length is 16 residues.

This clone was observed a single time. The chain recombines TRBV5-5 with TRBJ2-3; maybe TRBD2 (7 bases). Trimming removed 0 bases from V and 0 bases from J, with 11 bases in between. The CDR3 loop spans 16 amino acids. CDR1 and CDR2 (germline): SGHKS, YYEKEE (reference sequence). The CDR3 is CASSLVGGPSTDTQYF. The CDR3 DNA reads TGTGCCAGCAGCTTGGTGGGGGGGCCTAGCACAGATACGCAGTATTTT.

This chain's CDR3 is CASRGATVNTEAFF. CDR3 in DNA: TGCGCCAGCAGGGGGGCAACGGTAAACACTGAAGCTTTCTTT. This sequence joins TRBV4-1 and TRBJ1-1; tentatively, D is TRBD1 (6 bases). The CDR3 loop spans 14 amino acids. Trimming shortened V by 6 bases and J by 2 bases, and 13 bases separated the two germline ends. Germline V gene data show CDR1 as MGHRA and CDR2 as YSYEKL.

This chain links TRBV25-1 with TRBJ2-5; a weak D match, TRBD2 (6 bases). Trimming stripped 5 bases from V and 2 bases from J, with 21 bases between. This CDR3 contains 17 residues. Germline assignment: CDR1 MGHDK and CDR2 SYGVNS. The CDR3 nucleotides are TGTGCCAGCAGTACCCCTATGGCGGGGACGTGGCAAGAGACCCAGTACTTC. Amino acids: CASSTPMAGTWQETQYF.

The sample holds one count of this clone. The gene calls are TRBV3-1 (or the pseudogene TRBV3-2) and TRBJ1-5, with a weak D call TRBD1 (5 bases). The germline V gene has CDR1 LGHDT and CDR2 YNNKEL (reference sequence). There are 13 residues in the CDR3. Trimming shortened V by 3 bases and J by 8 bases, and 11 bases separated the two germline ends. Written as DNA, the CDR3 is TGTGCCAGCAGCCATTGGGGGGATGAGCCCCAGCATTTT. As protein: CASSHWGDEPQHF.

Only one count was recorded for this clone. The chain combines TRBV6-5 with TRBJ1-1; possibly TRBD1 for D (5 bases). Germline V lookup: CDR1 MNHEY, CDR2 SVGAGI. V lost 8 bases and J 0 bases, leaving 13 bases between the germline ends. The CDR3 is made up of 14 amino acids. CDR3 DNA: TGTGCCAGCCCCAAGGGACCGATGAACACTGAAGCTTTCTTT. Translation: CASPKGPMNTEAFF.

This clone was detected a few times. The chain joins TRBV7-2 to TRBJ1-3; D is undetermined. This CDR3 is built from 15 residues. Germline V gene data show CDR1 as SGHTA and CDR2 as FQGNSA. Trimming removed 0 bases from V and 0 bases from J, with 6 bases in between. Written as DNA, the CDR3 is TGTGCCAGCAGCTTAGCCCCGTCCTCTGGAAACACCATATATTTT. This encodes CASSLAPSSGNTIYF.

This clone was counted once. The rearrangement uses TRBV29-1 and TRBJ2-3, with 13 bases fitting TRBD2. V shed 7 bases and J 6 bases; nucleotides not matched to a gene: 4. The CDR3 has 13 residues. Germline CDR1 is SQVTM and CDR2 is ANQGSEA. The CDR3: CSAGTSGADTQYF. The CDR3, as DNA: TGCAGCGCTGGGACTAGCGGGGCTGATACGCAGTATTTT.

This clone was seen only a few times. The chain has TRBV5-1 and TRBJ2-5; weak D call: TRBD2 (5 bases). Germline lookup yields CDR1 SGHRS and CDR2 YFSETQ. CDR3 length: 13 amino acids. V lost 4 bases and J 5 bases, leaving 12 bases between the germline ends. The CDR3 bases are TGCGCCAGCAGCGCGCCGGGGTTGGAGACCCAGTACTTC. This translates into CASSAPGLETQYF.

This chain joins TRBV7-8 and TRBJ1-3, with D uncertain. V was shortened by 1 base and J by 4 bases, with 11 bases between the two germline ends. The CDR3 is made up of 15 amino acids. Germline values: CDR1 SGHVS, CDR2 FQNEAQ. CDR3 loop: CASSLGLNRGNTIYF. CDR3 coding DNA: TGTGCCAGCAGCTTAGGGTTGAACCGGGGAAACACCATATATTTT.

V is TRBV6-5 and J is TRBJ2-5; 7 nucleotides match TRBD1. This CDR3 spans 14 amino acids. Germline loops: CDR1 MNHEY, CDR2 SVGAGI. V gave up 7 bases and J gave up 1 base; unmatched junction bases: 6. The CDR3 loop is CASTRQGTQETQYF. For the CDR3, the DNA is TGTGCCAGCACCCGACAGGGAACCCAAGAGACCCAGTACTTC.

The chain employs TRBV7-8 and TRBJ1-2; D unclear. This CDR3 spans 14 amino acids. V lost 1 base and J 4 bases, leaving 10 bases between the germline ends. Germline loops: CDR1 SGHVS, CDR2 FQNEAQ. The CDR3 DNA follows: TGTGCCAGCAGCTTAGTTCGGTTCGGCTATGGCTACACCTTC. It translates to CASSLVRFGYGYTF.

The chain joins TRBV2 to TRBJ1-5, with D perhaps TRBD1 (5 bases). Trimming left V 3 bases short and J 11 bases short, with 20 bases between. The V gene's germline CDR1 is SNHLY and CDR2 FYNNEI. CDR3 length: 15 amino acids. CDR3 nucleotides: TGTGCCAGCAGTGAGCGGGGACTCCTGTATACAGCCCAGCATTTT. Translation: CASSERGLLYTAQHF.

The rearrangement uses TRBV5-4 and TRBJ2-5, with 8 positions matching TRBD2. Trimming took 4 bases from V and 5 from J; bases not matched to a gene: 10. CDR3 length: 15 amino acids. Germline V gene sequence: CDR1 SGHNT, CDR2 YYREEE (reference sequence). CDR3 DNA: TGTGCCAGCAGCACTAGGGGTAGCGGGGCTGAGACCCAGTACTTC. Translated: CASSTRGSGAETQYF.

This clone was seen a few times. V and J are TRBV2 and TRBJ1-3; D unresolved. The CDR3 runs to 11 residues. V was shortened by 7 bases and J by 0 bases, with 1 base between the two germline ends. CDR1 and CDR2 from the germline V gene are SNHLY and FYNNEI. The CDR3 protein is CASNSGNTIYF. CDR3 sequence (DNA): TGTGCCAGCAACTCTGGAAACACCATATATTTT.

The chain links TRBV4-1 to TRBJ2-7; TRBD1 is a possible D gene (6 bases). V was pared by 3 bases and J by 4 bases, with 13 bases between. Germline V gene sequence: CDR1 MGHRA, CDR2 YSYEKL. The CDR3 totals 14 residues. As DNA, the CDR3 is TGCGCCAGCAGCCAGGGCCAGGGGACATACGAGCAGTACGTC. Its translation is CASSQGQGTYEQYV.

The gene calls are TRBV9 and TRBJ1-4, with D possibly TRBD1 on 6 matching bases. Per the germline V gene, CDR1 is SGDLS and CDR2 is YYNGEE. The V and J ends lost 4 bases and 2 bases respectively, with 21 bases between them. This CDR3 is 18 amino acids long. The CDR3 spells CASSPRTGPLSTNEKLFF. CDR3 nucleotides: TGTGCCAGCAGCCCGCGAACAGGGCCCCTATCGACTAATGAAAAACTGTTTTTT.

This clone came up a few times. The chain employs TRBV6-1 and TRBJ2-2, with D maybe TRBD1 (5 bases). The CDR3 covers 15 residues. V was shortened by 0 bases and J by 6 bases, with 11 bases between the two germline ends. The germline V gene has CDR1 MNHNS and CDR2 SASEGT. The CDR3 region has the DNA TGTGCCAGCAGTGAAGCACTCCAGGGTTCCGGGGAGCTGTTTTTT. The encoded protein is CASSEALQGSGELFF.

V gene TRBV5-6 combines with J gene TRBJ1-2, with 9 bases aligning to TRBD1. This CDR3 contains 14 residues. V was pared by 4 bases and J by 8 bases, with 9 bases of the junction left unmatched. Per germline, CDR1 SGHDT and CDR2 YYEEEE. The CDR3 spells CASSLGQGLGGYTF. CDR3 nucleotide sequence: TGTGCCAGCAGCCTGGGACAGGGTTTGGGAGGCTACACCTTC.

The CDR3 nucleotides read TGTGCCAGCAGCCTCGTCAGGGGGTCCTACAATGAGCAGTTCTTC. Protein product: CASSLVRGSYNEQFF. This chain joins TRBV11-2 and TRBJ2-1; TRBD1 matches 7 bases. There are 15 residues in the CDR3. Germline trimming cut 5 bases from V and 1 base from J; bases unmatched to any gene: 5. Germline V gives CDR1 SGHAT, CDR2 FQNNGV. The full variable domain, completed using reference TRBV11-2 and TRBJ2-1, is EAGVAQSPRYKIIEKRQSVAFWCNPISGHATLYWYQQILGQGPKLLIQFQNNGVVDDSQLPKDRFSAERLKGVDSTLKIQPAKLEDSAVYLCASSLVRGSYNEQFFGPGTRLTVL.

The chain employs TRBV5-1 and TRBJ1-1, with 7 positions matching TRBD1. J lost 1 base, V lost 1 base, and 4 bases had no gene match. The CDR3 runs 15 residues. From germline, CDR1 is SGHRS and CDR2 YFSETQ. This CDR3 reads CASSLLGTANTEAFF. In DNA form, the CDR3 reads TGCGCCAGCAGCTTGCTCGGGACAGCGAACACTGAAGCTTTCTTT.

This rearrangement joins TRBV25-1 to TRBJ1-1, with 7 bases identical to TRBD1. The CDR3 length is 17 residues. The germline gives CDR1 MGHDK, CDR2 SYGVNS. The junction had 16 bases not matched to a gene; V was cut back by 8 bases and J by 1 base. The CDR3 is CASSSGTVVKWNTEAFF. The CDR3 nucleotides are TGTGCCAGCTCCTCCGGGACAGTCGTAAAATGGAACACTGAAGCTTTCTTT. The variable domain in full, with the rest retrieved from reference TRBV25-1 and TRBJ1-1, is EADIYQTPRYLVIGTGKKITLECSQTMGHDKMYWYQQDPGMELHLIHYSYGVNSTEKGDLSSESTVSRIRTEHFPLTLESARPSHTSQYLCASSSGTVVKWNTEAFFGQGTRLTVV.

The chain has TRBV6-2 or TRBV6-3 and TRBJ2-1; 7 nucleotides align to TRBD2. Trimming cost V 3 bases and J 0 bases; bases outside gene matches: 8. The CDR3 runs 17 residues. From germline, CDR1 is MNHEY and CDR2 SVGEGT. The CDR3 sequence is CASSYSTSSSSYNEQFF. The CDR3 DNA follows: TGTGCCAGCAGTTATTCGACTAGCTCGAGCTCCTACAATGAGCAGTTCTTC.

The V call is TRBV15, the J call TRBJ1-5, with 7 bases lining up with TRBD1. The CDR3 has 17 amino acids. Germline CDR1 is LNHNV and CDR2 is YYDKDF (reference sequence). Losses at the gene ends were 5 bases for V and 5 bases for J; bases not matched to a gene: 15. Here the CDR3 DNA reads TGTGCCACCAGCGACAATTCGAACAGGGGAAGCGATCAGCCCCAGCATTTT. Its protein product is CATSDNSNRGSDQPQHF.

This clone occurred a few times. V gene TRBV11-3 combines with J gene TRBJ2-2; weak D call: TRBD1 (5 bases). CDR1 and CDR2 (germline): SGHNT, YENEEA. This CDR3 spans 14 amino acids. The ends were cut back, 3 bases at V and 4 bases at J, with 9 bases in the middle. CDR3 residues: CASSFSGATGELFF. The CDR3 DNA sequence: TGTGCCAGCAGCTTCTCTGGGGCCACCGGGGAGCTGTTTTTT.

The V call is TRBV18, the J call TRBJ2-3; 8 bases agree with TRBD2. Trimming took 0 bases from V and 2 from J; bases not matched to a gene: 4. The CDR3 has 16 amino acids. Germline V CDR1 and CDR2: KGHSH, LQKENI. This CDR3 reads CASSPPGAGDTDTQYF. The DNA of the CDR3 is TGTGCCAGCTCACCACCGGGAGCGGGGGACACAGATACGCAGTATTTT.

The chain recombines TRBV19 with TRBJ1-1; 7 positions match TRBD1. The CDR3 is 14 residues long. The J segment lost 7 bases and the V segment lost 8 bases, leaving 13 bases of the junction unmatched. Germline V lookup: CDR1 LNHDA, CDR2 SQIVND (reference sequence). In DNA form, the CDR3 reads TGTGCCAGTTTCGAAGAACGCGGACAGGTTGAAGCTTTCTTT. This sequence encodes CASFEERGQVEAFF. Complete variable domain (other parts from reference TRBV19 and TRBJ1-1): DGGITQSPKYLFRKEGQNVTLSCEQNLNHDAMYWYRQDPGQGLRLIYYSQIVNDFQKGDIAEGYSVSREKKESFPLTVTSAQKNPTAFYLCASFEERGQVEAFFGQGTRLTVV.